This entry describes one TCR beta chain. Assay used: immunoSEQ multiplex PCR; TCRdb lists only in-frame clones, some missing. The data hold 55,000 to 75,000 clones, with 87% observed a single time. The record originates from a study of CD4 T cells in relation to SARS-CoV-2 and coronaviruses. Unexposed donor CD4+ T cells date from about 2010-2019, before the COVID-19 pandemic. The V and J ends lost 0 bases and 7 bases respectively, with 5 bases between them. CDR3 length: 12 residues. Germline values: CDR1 SGHRS, CDR2 YFSETQ. The chain employs TRBV5-1 and TRBJ2-1, with D uncertain. The sequenced material came from memory CD4+ T cells from PBMCs. This receptor was obtained from a human donor in good health. The DNA for the CDR3 is TGCGCCAGCAGCTTGGTGCAGAATGAGCAGTTCTTC. Translated: CASSLVQNEQFF.